This entry describes one T cell receptor beta chain. Antigen: not known. No progression to ophthalmopathy during 18 months of follow-up defined stable disease. These data originate in a study of T cells in Graves' hyperthyroidism and ophthalmopathy. Findings and limits, study-wide: Blood also showed most of the thyroid clonotypes that were expanded above 0.001. The model's output predicted ophthalmopathy at a median of roughly 6 months prior to onset.

Amplification of TCR beta CDR3 regions was performed using RNA transcripts as template. TCR CDR3 underwent first-round RT-PCR with the HTBI primer set. In TCRdb, the multiplex PCR reads were re-called with MiXCR into one record per CDR3 protein. The data contain 500,000 to 600,000 distinct CDR3 sequences, over 15% of them singletons. What was sequenced was blood. The receptor was isolated from a woman aged 18 to 35 with Graves' hyperthyroidism.

The DNA of the CDR3 is TGCGCCAGCAGTGAGGGGAGGGACAGGGGGGGCAATCAGCCCCAGCATTTT. Encoded protein: CASSEGRDRGGNQPQHF. The chain uses TRBV10-2 and TRBJ1-5; 11 positions agree with TRBD1. CDR3 length equals 17 residues. Germline CDR1 WSHSY, CDR2 SAAADI. Trimming took 2 bases from V and 2 from J; bases not matched to a gene: 5.